A single sample gave rise to the 27 T cell receptor beta chains below, sequenced in a study of PD-1 blockade in classical Hodgkin lymphoma. The repertoire was sequenced with immunoSEQ multiplex PCR; TCRdb's copy has only in-frame clones and lacks some. The profile shows 10,000 to 15,000 clones, 90% of them singletons. All patients relapsed after autologous stem cell transplantation, and brentuximab vedotin exposure varied. Magnetic negative selection purified CD4+ T cells from thawed PBMCs. The material sequenced was CD4+ T cells from blood, taken at baseline. These receptors all come from a human donor with classical Hodgkin lymphoma.

The chain employs TRBV11-3 and TRBJ2-3; D remains unclear. The germline V gene encodes CDR1 SGHNT and CDR2 YENEEA. The CDR3 totals 13 residues. The V and J ends lost 1 base and 1 base respectively, with 3 bases between them. CDR3 region: CASSLGGTDTQYF. The DNA for the CDR3 is TGTGCCAGCAGCTTAGGCGGCACAGATACGCAGTATTTT.

This chain links TRBV28 with TRBJ2-2, with 9 bases matching TRBD1. The CDR3 runs to 16 residues. Germline V gene lookup returns CDR1 MDHEN and CDR2 SYDVKM. The junction had 12 bases not matched to a gene; V was cut back by 6 bases and J by 7 bases. In DNA form, the CDR3 reads TGTGCCAGCAGCCTATTGGGACAGGGTCGAGGCGGGGAGCTGTTTTTT. Its translation is CASSLLGQGRGGELFF. Variable domain in full (rest from reference TRBV28 and TRBJ2-2): DVKVTQSSRYLVKRTGEKVFLECVQDMDHENMFWYRQDPGLGLRLIYFSYDVKMKEKGDIPEGYSVSREKKERFSLILESASTNQTSMYLCASSLLGQGRGGELFFGEGSRLTVL.

The chain employs TRBV5-1 and TRBJ2-7; weak D call: TRBD2 (5 bases). Trimming stripped 4 bases from V and 7 bases from J, with 21 bases between. The length of the CDR3 is 15 residues. Germline V gives CDR1 SGHRS, CDR2 YFSETQ. CDR3 in DNA: TGCGCCAGCAGCAACCTAGCACCCCAGGTTGGAGAGCAGTACTTC. It codes for CASSNLAPQVGEQYF.

V and J are TRBV27 and TRBJ1-1; D is undetermined. Germline assignment: CDR1 MNHEY and CDR2 SMNVEV (reference sequence). V lost 0 bases, J lost 4 bases, and 12 bases lay in between. The CDR3 extends over 15 amino acids. This CDR3 is CASSLSAGWSTEAFF. The CDR3 DNA is TGTGCCAGCAGTTTATCAGCGGGATGGAGCACTGAAGCTTTCTTT.

V is TRBV28 and J is TRBJ1-5, with TRBD1 identical over 11 bases. The trim removed 5 bases at V and 8 bases at J, leaving 11 bases unmatched. Germline CDR1 and CDR2: MDHEN and SYDVKM. This CDR3 has 16 residues. The CDR3 region is CASSRDRGRGREPQHF. The CDR3 coding sequence is TGTGCCAGCAGTCGGGACAGGGGGAGGGGGCGAGAGCCCCAGCATTTT.

V is TRBV19 and J is TRBJ1-2, with D possibly matching TRBD1 (6 bases). Deletions cut 6 bases from V and 2 bases from J, with 19 bases between. The CDR3 has 16 residues. The germline V gene has CDR1 LNHDA and CDR2 SQIVND (reference sequence). CDR3 sequence: CASRTSWSGGNYGYTF. The CDR3 nucleotides are TGTGCCAGTAGGACTTCCTGGTCGGGGGGCAACTATGGCTACACCTTC.

In its sample, this clone was seen once. The gene calls are TRBV5-1 and TRBJ2-2, with 11 bases fitting TRBD2. The germline V gene encodes CDR1 SGHRS and CDR2 YFSETQ. J was trimmed by 0 bases and V by 4 bases; bases with no gene match: 2. This CDR3 has 16 amino acids. CDR3 region: CASSPGLAANTGELFF. CDR3 DNA: TGCGCCAGCAGCCCGGGACTAGCGGCGAACACCGGGGAGCTGTTTTTT. The variable domain in full, with the rest retrieved from reference TRBV5-1 and TRBJ2-2, is KAGVTQTPRYLIKTRGQQVTLSCSPISGHRSVSWYQQTPGQGLQFLFEYFSETQRNKGNFPGRFSGRQFSNSRSEMNVSTLELGDSALYLCASSPGLAANTGELFFGEGSRLTVL.

J is TRBJ1-2 and V is TRBV5-8; D is unresolved. Germline CDR1 SGHTS, CDR2 YDEGEE. Trimming removed 0 bases from V and 1 base from J, with 7 bases in between. The CDR3 extends over 14 amino acids. The CDR3 reads CASSLGGSNYGYTF. The CDR3 DNA reads TGTGCCAGCAGCTTGGGAGGCAGTAACTATGGCTACACCTTC.

The rearrangement links TRBV6-5 to TRBJ2-7, with 9 positions matching TRBD1. Germline-derived CDR1 and CDR2 are MNHEY and SVGAGI. This CDR3 region has 15 residues. The V segment lost 2 bases and the J segment 2 bases; nucleotides outside the gene matches: 4. CDR3: CASSYGTGRTYEQYF. The CDR3 nucleotides are TGTGCCAGCAGTTACGGGACAGGGAGAACCTACGAGCAGTACTTC.

This clone was detected once. The V call is TRBV15, the J call TRBJ2-1, with D possibly called TRBD1 or TRBD2 (5 bases each). This CDR3 comprises 14 residues. Looked up from germline, CDR1 is LNHNV and CDR2 is YYDKDF (reference sequence). With 6 bases removed from V and 9 bases from J, the gap between germline ends came to 18 bases. CDR3 protein: CATRSGRAMGEQFF. The DNA of the CDR3 is TGTGCCACCAGGTCGGGACGAGCAATGGGTGAGCAGTTCTTC.

The rearrangement joins TRBV10-3 to TRBJ2-2; TRBD2 matches at 8 bases. The CDR3 loop spans 14 amino acids. Per the germline V gene, CDR1 is ENHRY and CDR2 is SYGVKD. J gave up 7 bases and V 10 bases, and 11 bases lay outside the gene matches. In nucleotides, the CDR3 is TGTGCCACCAAAGGCCTAGCGGGCGGCGGGGAGCTGTTTTTT. Protein product: CATKGLAGGGELFF.

This clone was counted a few times. V is TRBV16 and J is TRBJ1-6, with D unresolved. Germline CDR1 reads KGHSY; CDR2 reads FQNENV. CDR3 size: 13 residues. Trimming pared 4 bases from V and 9 bases from J, leaving 10 bases between. CDR3 DNA: TGTGCCAGCAGCCCAACCGTAATTTCACCCCTCCACTTT. Protein: CASSPTVISPLHF.

This chain uses TRBV5-1 with TRBJ2-3, with D perhaps matching TRBD1 or TRBD2 (6 bases each). Trimming shortened V by 4 bases and J by 3 bases, and 15 bases separated the two germline ends. This CDR3 comprises 15 residues. CDR1 SGHRS and CDR2 YFSETQ come from the germline V gene. CDR3 coding DNA: TGCGCCAGCAGCCCGGGCCGGGGGCCTACAGATACGCAGTATTTT. It codes for CASSPGRGPTDTQYF.

The CDR3 DNA reads as TGTGCCAGCAGCTTGACAAGACAGGGGGCGAGTGAGACCCAGTACTTC. Translating it yields CASSLTRQGASETQYF. The chain recombines TRBV5-4 with TRBJ2-5; 10 bases are shared with TRBD1. Germline CDR1 and CDR2: SGHNT and YYREEE (reference sequence). With V trimmed by 1 base and J by 5 bases, 8 bases remained unmatched. The CDR3 loop spans 16 amino acids.

The chain is built from TRBV6-1 and TRBJ1-1; 9 bases line up with TRBD1. Unmatched junction bases numbered 4, after V lost 4 bases and J lost 4 bases. Germline V lookup: CDR1 MNHNS, CDR2 SASEGT. CDR3 length: 14 residues. In DNA, the CDR3 is TGTGCCAGCAGTGTCTACAGGGGGCTCACTGAAGCTTTCTTT. This codes for CASSVYRGLTEAFF.

This chain links TRBV6-4 with TRBJ2-2, with 11 bases matching TRBD2. Germline V CDR1 and CDR2: MRHNA, SNTAGT. CDR3 size: 19 residues. The junction had 13 bases not matched to a gene; V was cut back by 3 bases and J by 4 bases. For the CDR3, the DNA is TGTGCCAGCAGTGAGAGAACCCCACTAGCGGGAGTTAGCACCGGGGAGCTGTTTTTT. Translated, it gives CASSERTPLAGVSTGELFF.

The rearrangement uses TRBV7-9 and TRBJ2-3, with D tentatively TRBD2 (6 bases). Trimming removed 1 base at V and 12 bases at J, with 14 bases between. The CDR3 sequence is 13 residues long. The germline CDR1 and CDR2 sequences are SEHNR and FQNEAQ (reference sequence). The CDR3 nucleotides read TGTGCCAGCAGCTTAGACGAGCGGGCAGTTCAGTATTTT. It is translated as CASSLDERAVQYF.

The chain carries TRBV5-4 and TRBJ2-1; maybe TRBD2 (5 bases). Germline assignment: CDR1 SGHNT and CDR2 YYREEE (reference sequence). V was pared by 1 base and J by 5 bases, with 16 bases between. CDR3 length: 16 residues. CDR3 in amino acids: CASSLNGRDRNNEQFF. In DNA, the CDR3 is TGTGCCAGCAGCTTGAACGGTCGGGATCGGAACAATGAGCAGTTCTTC. The complete variable domain, with remaining parts taken from reference TRBV5-4 and TRBJ2-1, reads ETGVTQSPTHLIKTRGQQVTLRCSSQSGHNTVSWYQQALGQGPQFIFQYYREEENGRGNFPPRFSGLQFPNYSSELNVNALELDDSALYLCASSLNGRDRNNEQFFGPGTRLTVL.

This rearrangement joins TRBV9 to TRBJ1-2, with D perhaps matching TRBD1 (6 bases). The CDR3 sequence is 13 residues long. Deletions cut 6 bases from V and 6 bases from J, with 15 bases between. Germline loops: CDR1 SGDLS, CDR2 YYNGEE. CDR3 sequence reads: CASTKMGADGYTF. Written as DNA, the CDR3 is TGTGCCAGCACTAAGATGGGGGCTGATGGCTACACCTTC.

This chain connects TRBV7-9 to TRBJ2-7, with 10 bases matching TRBD2. This CDR3 spans 16 amino acids. V was clipped by 0 bases and J by 0 bases; unmatched bases: 2. Per the germline V gene, CDR1 is SEHNR and CDR2 is FQNEAQ (reference sequence). CDR3 sequence: CASSLALAGASYEQYF. CDR3 DNA sequence: TGTGCCAGCAGCTTAGCGCTAGCGGGGGCCTCCTACGAGCAGTACTTC.

This clone has just one count. The chain joins TRBV11-2 to TRBJ2-3, with D possibly matching TRBD1 (7 bases). V was shortened by 5 bases and J by 5 bases, with 17 bases between the two germline ends. This CDR3 is built from 15 residues. Germline V gene lookup returns CDR1 SGHAT and CDR2 FQNNGV. The CDR3 reads CASSPEGARGDTQYF. The CDR3 DNA reads as TGTGCCAGCAGCCCAGAGGGGGCGCGGGGAGATACGCAGTATTTT.

The chain carries TRBV4-2 and TRBJ2-5, with 8 bases lining up with TRBD1. The V gene end was trimmed by 1 base and the J gene end by 2 bases; junction bases not matched to a gene: 12. CDR1 and CDR2 from the germline V gene are LGHNA and YNFKEQ. The CDR3 is 18 amino acids. DNA of the CDR3: TGTGCCAGCAGCCAAGGGGGGGTAGGACAGGGCGATCAAGAGACCCAGTACTTC. Residues: CASSQGGVGQGDQETQYF.

The V gene is TRBV5-1, the J gene TRBJ2-1; TRBD1 or TRBD2 may be the D gene (5 bases each). With 1 base removed from V and 10 bases from J, the gap between germline ends came to 12 bases. This CDR3 region has 13 residues. Germline-derived CDR1 and CDR2 are SGHRS and YFSETQ. CDR3 protein: CASSLLPGREQFF. The CDR3 DNA sequence: TGCGCCAGCAGCTTGCTTCCGGGGCGGGAGCAGTTCTTC.

In this sample, this clone turned up a few times. CDR3 DNA: TGTGCCAGCAGACGACCCACAGGGGGAGGTGGCTACACCTTC. Its protein product is CASRRPTGGGGYTF. V usage is TRBV28 and J usage is TRBJ1-2; 8 nucleotides match TRBD1. The CDR3 spans 14 residues. Germline V gives CDR1 MDHEN, CDR2 SYDVKM. V was clipped by 6 bases and J by 7 bases; unmatched bases: 10.

The gene calls are TRBV28 and TRBJ2-5; 10 nucleotides agree with TRBD2. This CDR3 region has 14 residues. With V trimmed by 4 bases and J by 3 bases, 2 bases remained unmatched. The germline CDR1 and CDR2 sequences are MDHEN and SYDVKM. In DNA, the CDR3 is TGTGCCAGCAGTTCTAGCGGGAGTAAAGAGACCCAGTACTTC. This codes for CASSSSGSKETQYF.

V is TRBV5-1 and J is TRBJ2-1; D not resolved. This CDR3 region has 14 residues. CDR1 and CDR2 (germline): SGHRS, YFSETQ. V was pared by 0 bases and J by 4 bases, with 8 bases between. CDR3 in amino acids: CASSLGAEYNEQFF. CDR3 coding DNA: TGCGCCAGCAGCTTGGGGGCGGAATACAATGAGCAGTTCTTC. Looking up the rest from reference TRBV5-1 and TRBJ2-1 gives the full variable domain: KAGVTQTPRYLIKTRGQQVTLSCSPISGHRSVSWYQQTPGQGLQFLFEYFSETQRNKGNFPGRFSGRQFSNSRSEMNVSTLELGDSALYLCASSLGAEYNEQFFGPGTRLTVL.

V usage is TRBV27 and J usage is TRBJ2-7; 8 bases line up with TRBD1. The CDR3 consists of 15 residues. The V gene's germline CDR1 is MNHEY and CDR2 SMNVEV (reference sequence). Trimming at V came to 5 bases and at J to 4 bases, leaving 10 bases not matched to a gene. The CDR3 DNA sequence: TGTGCCAGCAGTACCACGATGACAGGGGAGTACGAGCAGTACTTC. Its protein is CASSTTMTGEYEQYF.